The 10 T cell receptor beta chains listed next were all sequenced from one sample in a study of T cell repertoires in cytomegalovirus infection. Via MiXCR, TCRdb re-called the reads, giving one row per CDR3 protein. Of about 52,000 distinct CDR3 sequences listed, less than 20% are singletons. Antigen specificity for these receptors is unknown. Sequenced material: CD8+ T cells from cultured PBMCs, taken from culture after CMV antigen stimulation. The receptors were gathered from a human donor in good health (CMV status not recorded). Some clones in this sample may be carry-over from other donors' samples.

This clonotype has more than one count but fewer than ten. This chain connects TRBV2 to TRBJ1-1, with D tentatively TRBD1 (5 bases). Trimming shortened V by 0 bases and J by 0 bases, and 14 bases separated the two germline ends. The CDR3 spans 17 residues. Germline V gene data show CDR1 as SNHLY and CDR2 as FYNNEI. CDR3 sequence: CASSEAQGRPMNTEAFF. CDR3 DNA: TGTGCCAGCAGTGAAGCGCAGGGCAGGCCTATGAACACTGAAGCTTTCTTT.

In its sample, this clonotype was seen a few times. The chain carries TRBV4-1 and TRBJ2-1; D might be TRBD1 or TRBD2, each matching 5 bases. The CDR3 sequence is 13 residues long. The germline CDR1 and CDR2 sequences are MGHRA and YSYEKL. V lost 4 bases and J 8 bases, leaving 12 bases between the germline ends. The CDR3 bases are TGCGCCAGCAGCCTATCCCGGGGCGATGAGCAGTTCTTC. Its translation: CASSLSRGDEQFF.

Only a few counts were recorded for this clonotype. The gene calls are TRBV10-2 and TRBJ2-7, with D perhaps matching TRBD2 (5 bases). The CDR3 consists of 14 residues. Trimming left V 7 bases short and J 5 bases short, with 18 bases between. The germline V gene has CDR1 WSHSY and CDR2 SAAADI. The CDR3 reads CASTIQRARDEQYF. The CDR3 DNA follows: TGCGCCAGCACCATACAGAGGGCAAGGGACGAGCAGTACTTC.

This clonotype showed up just a few times. V is TRBV10-3 and J is TRBJ2-3, with 9 bases identical to TRBD1. The CDR3 totals 17 residues. Germline CDR1 is ENHRY and CDR2 is SYGVKD. The J segment lost 6 bases and the V segment lost 3 bases, leaving 13 bases of the junction unmatched. The CDR3 nucleotides are TGTGCCATCAGTGAATCTAAGGGGACAGGGACTTTGGATACGCAGTATTTT. Translated: CAISESKGTGTLDTQYF.

This clonotype was seen a few times. The chain carries TRBV11-2 and TRBJ1-2; possibly TRBD1 for D (6 bases). The V end was cut by 2 bases, the J end by 1 base, with 11 bases between. Germline CDR1 reads SGHAT; CDR2 reads FQNNGV. CDR3 size: 15 residues. The CDR3 region has the DNA TGTGCCAGCAGCTTAAGGGGGGACGGTAACTATGGCTACACCTTC. It yields the protein CASSLRGDGNYGYTF.

This clonotype was observed a handful of times. CDR3 sequence reads: CASSLVGLAGGSTDTQYF. The CDR3 nucleotides read TGTGCCAGCAGCTTAGTAGGACTAGCGGGGGGAAGCACAGATACGCAGTATTTT. This rearrangement joins TRBV11-2 to TRBJ2-3; TRBD2 aligns across 14 bases. J lost 0 bases, V lost 1 base, and 3 bases had no gene match. CDR3 size: 18 residues. CDR1 is SGHAT and CDR2 is FQNNGV in the germline V gene. The full variable domain, completed using reference TRBV11-2 and TRBJ2-3, is EAGVAQSPRYKIIEKRQSVAFWCNPISGHATLYWYQQILGQGPKLLIQFQNNGVVDDSQLPKDRFSAERLKGVDSTLKIQPAKLEDSAVYLCASSLVGLAGGSTDTQYFGPGTRLTVL.

The J gene is TRBJ2-5, the V gene TRBV12-3 or TRBV12-4; 9 nucleotides align to TRBD2. CDR3 length: 15 amino acids. The V and J ends lost 3 bases and 2 bases, in that order; junction bases with no gene match: 4. DNA for the CDR3: TGTGCCAGCAGTTTGGCTAGCGGGATTCAAGAGACCCAGTACTTC. Its translation is CASSLASGIQETQYF.

This clonotype was counted only a few times. The chain combines TRBV7-8 with TRBJ2-2; no reliable D call. Looked up from germline, CDR1 is SGHVS and CDR2 is FQNEAQ. The CDR3 contains 12 residues. V gave up 2 bases and J gave up 6 bases, with 4 bases separating them. Written as DNA, the CDR3 is TGTGCCAGCAGCTTAATTCCCGGGGAGCTGTTTTTT. Its protein is CASSLIPGELFF.

DNA of the CDR3: TGTGCCAGCAGCTTAGGACAGGGGAAGGATGATGAAGCTTTCTTT. Protein product: CASSLGQGKDDEAFF. The chain has TRBV7-9 and TRBJ1-1, with TRBD1 matching over 8 bases. The germline V gene encodes CDR1 SEHNR and CDR2 FQNEAQ (reference sequence). CDR3 length: 15 amino acids. V trimming: 1 base; J trimming: 7 bases; junction bases outside the gene matches: 8.

The chain couples TRBV12-3 or TRBV12-4 to TRBJ2-7; D uncertain. The CDR3 extends over 13 amino acids. The V end was cut by 6 bases, the J end by 3 bases, with 12 bases between. The DNA of the CDR3 is TGTGCCAGCAGCTCTGACCGGAGCTACGAGCAGTACTTC. This codes for CASSSDRSYEQYF.